A selection of T cell receptor beta chains follows, all from one sample in a study of yellow fever vaccine responses in identical twins. TCRdb itself ran the RT-PCR reads through MiXCR, one entry per CDR3 protein. This sample has 30,000 to 40,000 distinct CDR3 sequences, with 50% to 65% found just once. The sequenced sample was T cells from blood (PBMCs), unsorted or a sorted subset (not recorded which), obtained before or after yellow fever vaccination (not recorded which). These receptors were taken from a woman between 18 and 29 years old who received the yellow fever vaccine. CDR3s include the opening cysteine and the closing phenylalanine or tryptophan.

>TRBV20-1
CSASEAGPVGNEQFF
>TRBV20-1
CSARGLAWGSETQYF
>TRBV5-5
CASRFRDRETDTQYF
>TRBV29-1
CSSTEGRNTDTQYF
>TRBV18
CASSTSTLSTDTQYF
>TRBV5-1
CASSSGEGSYEQYF
>TRBV7-3
CASSPNLGSGFSYEQYF
>TRBV27
CASSKTAYNEQFF
>TRBV20-1
CSAGTGGGPQHF
>TRBV7-6
CASSLPQGATGELFFF
>TRBV10-3
CAISDGASHGYTF
>TRBV4-2
CASSQEYSGTVGYNEQFF
>TRBV11-2
CASSLIPGGTGWATEAFF
>TRBV7-9
CASSLTGTSDKNIQYF
>TRBV11-1
CASSSPGLSSYEQYF
>TRBV18
CASSPNSNQPQHF
>TRBV29-1
CSGEDSLTYEQYF
>TRBV6-1
CASNRGISTEAFF
>TRBV13
CASSTGLAGTNNEQFF
>TRBV7-9
CASSENWNTEAFF
>TRBV11-1
CASSPPAGTPYGYTF
>TRBV18
CASSETMSEENTEAFF
>TRBV4-3
CASSRIQGAETQYF
>TRBV29-1
CSVVPQLQETQYF
>TRBV11-1
CASSLWGVTEKLFF
>TRBV18
CASSQPGTRGNTIYF
>TRBV6-2/TRBV6-3
CASSYRGGGNEQFF
>TRBV7-6
CASRRGEQFF
>TRBV12-3/TRBV12-4
CASSTSEVTGELFF
>TRBV12-3/TRBV12-4
CASRDLLVSYEQYF
>TRBV28
CASRQGINQPQHF
>TRBV29-1
CSVAGRQGLGYTF
>TRBV7-9
CASSLDLTAQETQYF
>TRBV11-1
CASSSIGGTEAFF
>TRBV28
CASSLIGVRGTEAFF